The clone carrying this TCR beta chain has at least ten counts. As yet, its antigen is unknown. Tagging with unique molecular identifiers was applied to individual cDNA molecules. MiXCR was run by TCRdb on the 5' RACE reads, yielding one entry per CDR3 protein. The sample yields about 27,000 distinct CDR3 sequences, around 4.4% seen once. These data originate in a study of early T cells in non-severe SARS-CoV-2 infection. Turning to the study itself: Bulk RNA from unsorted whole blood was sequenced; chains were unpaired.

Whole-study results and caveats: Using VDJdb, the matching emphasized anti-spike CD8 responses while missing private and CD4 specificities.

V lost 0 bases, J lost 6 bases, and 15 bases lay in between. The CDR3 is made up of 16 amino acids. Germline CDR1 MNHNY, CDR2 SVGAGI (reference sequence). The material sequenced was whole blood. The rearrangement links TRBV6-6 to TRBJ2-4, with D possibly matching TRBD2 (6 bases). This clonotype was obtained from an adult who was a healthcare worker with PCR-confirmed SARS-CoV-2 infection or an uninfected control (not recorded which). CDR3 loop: CASSYSLGQGGNIQYF. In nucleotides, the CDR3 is TGTGCCAGCAGTTACTCCCTTGGGCAGGGAGGAAACATTCAGTACTTC.